This TCR beta chain was sequenced for a study of blood T cell repertoires in COVID-19. TCRdb's table, derived via immunoSEQ multiplex PCR, lists solely in-frame clones and lacks some. The data hold some 94,000 clones, with roughly 87% observed a single time. CDR1 and CDR2 (germline): SEHNR, FQNEAQ (reference sequence). The germline V and J ends were trimmed by 0 bases and 5 bases, with 5 bases remaining between them. The CDR3 sequence is 13 residues long. Seattle researchers signed up patients amid active infection and tracked them longitudinally. This clonotype was sampled from a woman aged 55-69 years with COVID-19, enrolled during active disease. The sample taken for sequencing was peripheral blood. This rearrangement joins TRBV7-9 to TRBJ2-1; no clear D. The chain's CDR3 is CASSLARHNEQFF. CDR3 in DNA: TGTGCCAGCAGCTTAGCGCGTCACAATGAGCAGTTCTTC.